This T cell receptor (beta chain) was sequenced in a study of blood T cells in healthy people across ages. A second roughly 7 to 11 cycle PCR used barcoded and J-beta primers. TCRdb analysed the 5' RACE reads with MiXCR anew, one entry per CDR3 protein. Of some 640,000 distinct CDR3 sequences listed, more than 40% are singletons. This clonotype was recorded once. The antigen is not known. General study points: Researchers deemed the diversity estimates from one million T cells underestimates.

V lost 10 bases to trimming and J lost 3 bases, with 18 bases between them. The CDR3 runs 15 residues. CDR1 is LNHDA and CDR2 is SQIVND in the germline V gene (reference sequence). Healthy Caucasians from Russia aged roughly 6 to 95 served as donors. Every donor contributed roughly 10 milliliters of peripheral blood by blood draw. V is TRBV19 and J is TRBJ2-2; D possibly uses TRBD1 or TRBD2 (6 bases each). The material sequenced was blood. The clonotype comes from a woman in her sixties or seventies in good health. DNA of the CDR3: TGTGCCACCTGTCTCGGGGGCGGGGACACCGGGGAGCTGTTTTTT. Amino acid sequence: CATCLGGGDTGELFF.